Presented here are 10 T cell receptor beta chains from one specimen sequenced in a study of CD8 T cells in Susac syndrome. A quantity of about 0.5 to 1 ug RNA underwent reverse transcription using random hexamers. TCRdb processed the immunoSEQ multiplex PCR reads anew with MiXCR; each CDR3 protein has one entry. The sample contains about 110,000 distinct CDR3 sequences, less than 97% of which appear only once. Sequencing input: CD4+ T cells from PBMCs. These receptors all come from a human donor in good health.

The chain carries TRBV12-3 or TRBV12-4 and TRBJ1-6; TRBD1 matches at 7 bases. The CDR3 extends over 13 amino acids. Unmatched junction bases numbered 3, after V lost 4 bases and J lost 9 bases. The CDR3 nucleotides read TGTGCCAGCAGTTATACAGGGGTTTCACCCCTCCACTTT. Translated: CASSYTGVSPLHF.

This clonotype showed up just once. The J gene is TRBJ2-7, the V gene TRBV29-1; the D gene is possibly TRBD1 (5 bases). V was shortened by 4 bases and J by 2 bases, with 9 bases between the two germline ends. The CDR3 loop spans 12 amino acids. Germline loops: CDR1 SQVTM, CDR2 ANQGSEA. Written as DNA, the CDR3 is TGCAGCGTTGGGCAGGGCACCTACGAGCAGTACTTC. Protein: CSVGQGTYEQYF.

The chain couples TRBV6-2 or TRBV6-3 to TRBJ2-7, with 12 bases identical to TRBD1. The V segment lost 6 bases and the J segment 3 bases; nucleotides outside the gene matches: 6. Germline loops: CDR1 MNHEY, CDR2 SVGEGT. This CDR3 is 15 amino acids long. This chain's CDR3 is CASRTGTGGFYEQYF. In nucleotides, the CDR3 is TGTGCCAGCAGAACCGGGACAGGGGGCTTCTACGAGCAGTACTTC.

This clonotype was detected once. The genes are TRBV28 and TRBJ2-4; 7 positions agree with TRBD1. The CDR3 spans 13 residues. Per the germline V gene, CDR1 is MDHEN and CDR2 is SYDVKM. Unmatched junction bases numbered 4, after V lost 3 bases and J lost 8 bases. The CDR3 loop is CASSFDRVDIQYF. CDR3 sequence (DNA): TGTGCCAGCAGTTTTGACAGGGTGGACATTCAGTACTTC.

This clonotype was recorded once. The J gene is TRBJ2-1, the V gene TRBV6-2 or TRBV6-3; 10 bases map to TRBD2. V shed 2 bases and J 7 bases; nucleotides not matched to a gene: 8. Germline assignment: CDR1 MNHEY and CDR2 SVGEGT. The CDR3 has 16 residues. This CDR3 reads CASSYERGGRGNEQFF. The CDR3 DNA reads as TGTGCCAGCAGTTACGAGCGGGGGGGCCGAGGTAATGAGCAGTTCTTC.

About this clonotype itself: Its ends do not fully match the called genes, so a read error is possible. V gene TRBV4-2 combines with J gene TRBJ1-1, with a tentative D call TRBD1 (5 bases). The CDR3 is 15 amino acids. Looked up from germline, CDR1 is LGHNA and CDR2 is YNFKEQ. CDR3 DNA sequence: TGTGCCAGCACCCAAAGAGGAGTCACAGGCACTGAAGCTTTCTTT. Residues: CASTQRGVTGTEAFF.

The CDR3 sequence: CSALGGNEQYF. CDR3 bases: TGCAGTGCCCTGGGAGGGAACGAGCAGTACTTC. V and J are TRBV20-1 and TRBJ2-7, with 7 bases lining up with TRBD2. This CDR3 region has 11 residues. V gave up 6 bases and J gave up 5 bases; unmatched junction bases: 4. Germline V CDR1 and CDR2: DFQATT, SNEGSKA (reference sequence).

This clonotype was observed once. V is TRBV30 and J is TRBJ2-5; TRBD2 agrees at 9 bases. The CDR3 covers 16 residues. CDR1 is GTSNPN and CDR2 is SVGIG in the germline V gene (reference sequence). With 1 base clipped from V and 2 bases from J, the junction kept 8 bases outside the gene matches. CDR3 region: CAWSDPLAGGQETQYF. The CDR3 DNA reads TGTGCCTGGAGTGACCCGTTGGCGGGGGGGCAAGAGACCCAGTACTTC.

V is TRBV28 and J is TRBJ1-1; D remains ambiguous. The CDR3 is made up of 15 amino acids. Germline CDR1 reads MDHEN; CDR2 reads SYDVKM. V gave up 3 bases and J gave up 7 bases, with 18 bases separating them. The CDR3 coding sequence is TGTGCCAGCAGTTTGGGGAACAGAGGGATTGATGAAGCTTTCTTT. Translated, it gives CASSLGNRGIDEAFF.

This chain links TRBV5-1 with TRBJ1-1, with a tentative D call TRBD1 (5 bases). V was clipped by 0 bases and J by 2 bases, with 11 bases between them. There are 15 residues in the CDR3. Germline CDR1 is SGHRS and CDR2 is YFSETQ. The CDR3 DNA is TGCGCCAGCAGCTTGGGTGGGGCTGGAAACACTGAAGCTTTCTTT. This codes for CASSLGGAGNTEAFF.